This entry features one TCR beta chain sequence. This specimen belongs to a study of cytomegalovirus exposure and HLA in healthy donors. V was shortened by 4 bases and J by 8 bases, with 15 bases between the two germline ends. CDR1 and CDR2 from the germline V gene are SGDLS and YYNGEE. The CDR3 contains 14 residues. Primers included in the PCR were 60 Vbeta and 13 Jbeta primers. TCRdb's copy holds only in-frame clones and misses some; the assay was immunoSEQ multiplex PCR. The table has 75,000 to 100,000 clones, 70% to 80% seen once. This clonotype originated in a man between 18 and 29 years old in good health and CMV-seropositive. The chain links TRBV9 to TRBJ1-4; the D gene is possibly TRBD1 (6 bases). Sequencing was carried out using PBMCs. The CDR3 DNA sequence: TGTGCCAGCAGCTCCGGACAGAGGAGGGAAAAACTGTTTTTT. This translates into CASSSGQRREKLFF.